One and the same sample provided the 9 T cell receptor beta chains below, sequenced in a study of blood T cells in healthy people across ages. The authors ran a second PCR of roughly 6 to 12 cycles using a sample-barcoded 5' primer and a J-beta primer mix. In TCRdb, the 5' RACE reads were re-called with MiXCR into one record per CDR3 protein. The table has roughly 700,000 distinct CDR3 sequences, around 45% seen once; the top ten hold around a third. Specimen: blood. All receptors derive from a woman between 55 and 75 years old in good health.

This clonotype appeared a single time. Relative to the germline gene, one junction end is altered; a read error may explain this. The V and J genes are TRBV13 and TRBJ2-1; 9 nucleotides match TRBD2. The CDR3 covers 14 residues. Germline-derived CDR1 and CDR2 are PRHDT and FYEKMQ (reference sequence). CDR3 in DNA: TGTGTCAGCAGCATGGGCGGGAGGGCCGGTGAGCAGTTCTTC. This translates into CVSSMGGRAGEQFF.

To note about this clonotype: Compared with germline, one end of the junction differs, possibly owing to a read error. The chain carries TRBV9 and TRBJ2-5; either TRBD1 or TRBD2 may fit D (5 bases each). The CDR3 runs to 16 residues. Germline CDR1 and CDR2: SGDLS and YYNGEE. The CDR3: CAGSVGAAVGEETQYF. In DNA form, the CDR3 reads TGTGCCGGCAGCGTAGGAGCAGCTGTGGGGGAAGAGACCCAGTACTTC. Based on the CDR3 plus reference TRBV9 and TRBJ2-5, the full variable domain is DSGVTQTPKHLITATGQRVTLRCSPRSGDLSVYWYQQSLDQGLQFLIQYYNGEERAKGNILERFSAQQFPDLHSELNLSSLELGDSALYFCAGSVGAAVGEETQYFGPGTRLLVL.

This rearrangement joins TRBV2 to TRBJ2-5, with D perhaps being TRBD1 or TRBD2 (5 bases each). The DNA end favors TRBJ2-7, so the J call may be wrong. This CDR3 comprises 14 residues. Germline lookup yields CDR1 SNHLY and CDR2 FYNNEI. CDR3 nucleotide sequence: TGTGCCAGCAGGGTGAGGGCAGGGATTCACGAGCAGTACTTC. Its protein product is CASRVRAGIHEQYF.

This clonotype was recorded a few times. The chain links TRBV24-1 to TRBJ1-2; possibly TRBD1 for D (5 bases). Germline CDR1 reads KGHDR; CDR2 reads SFDVKD. Trimming took 3 bases from V and 7 from J, leaving 14 bases between them. The CDR3 extends over 14 amino acids. CDR3: CATSDTRGFSGYTF. Here the CDR3 DNA reads TGTGCCACCAGTGATACGCGGGGGTTCTCTGGCTACACCTTC.

This chain joins TRBV7-9 and TRBJ1-1, with D unclear. The CDR3 contains 13 residues. V was clipped by 7 bases and J by 1 base, with 10 bases between them. Germline V CDR1 and CDR2: SEHNR, FQNEAQ (reference sequence). CDR3 DNA: TGTGCCAGCATACGACTGGAGAACACTGAAGCTTTCTTT. Protein: CASIRLENTEAFF. The full variable domain, with the rest looked up from reference TRBV7-9 and TRBJ1-1, is DTGVSQNPRHKITKRGQNVTFRCDPISEHNRLYWYRQTLGQGPEFLTYFQNEAQLEKSRLLSDRFSAERPKGSFSTLEIQRTEQGDSAMYLCASIRLENTEAFFGQGTRLTVV.

The chain has TRBV20-1 and TRBJ1-2; 8 bases align to TRBD1. The V and J ends lost 6 bases and 4 bases, in that order; junction bases with no gene match: 10. Germline loops: CDR1 DFQATT, CDR2 SNEGSKA (reference sequence). The CDR3 spans 14 residues. The DNA for the CDR3 is TGCAGTGCAATACAGGGGGTGGTTACCTATGGCTACACCTTC. Translated, it gives CSAIQGVVTYGYTF.

CDR3 nucleotide sequence: TGTGCCAGCAGCAAGGGGCCCGAGACAGGGGGCTACGAGCAGTACTTC. Translated, it gives CASSKGPETGGYEQYF. The chain is built from TRBV21-1 and TRBJ2-7; TRBD1, the table's D call, was not compared with the DNA. TRBV21-1 is a recognized pseudogene. The CDR3 sequence is 16 residues long.

Comment on this clonotype: At one of its ends the junction is not consistent with the germline gene, which may arise from a read error. V is TRBV3-1 and J is TRBJ2-1; the match to TRBD2 covers 14 bases. The CDR3 length is 17 residues. The germline gives CDR1 LGHDT, CDR2 YNNKEL (reference sequence). Here the CDR3 reads CASSQTSGGVSYIEQFF. CDR3 sequence (DNA): TGTGCCAGCAGCCAGACTAGCGGGGGGGTCTCCTACATTGAGCAGTTCTTC.

The chain carries TRBV5-1 and TRBJ2-7, with 8 bases aligning to TRBD1. Germline lookup yields CDR1 SGHRS and CDR2 YFSETQ. CDR3 length: 15 residues. The trim removed 4 bases at V and 3 bases at J, leaving 9 bases unmatched. The chain's CDR3 is CASSPMGQDFYEQYF. For the CDR3, the DNA is TGCGCCAGCAGCCCCATGGGACAGGATTTCTACGAGCAGTACTTC.